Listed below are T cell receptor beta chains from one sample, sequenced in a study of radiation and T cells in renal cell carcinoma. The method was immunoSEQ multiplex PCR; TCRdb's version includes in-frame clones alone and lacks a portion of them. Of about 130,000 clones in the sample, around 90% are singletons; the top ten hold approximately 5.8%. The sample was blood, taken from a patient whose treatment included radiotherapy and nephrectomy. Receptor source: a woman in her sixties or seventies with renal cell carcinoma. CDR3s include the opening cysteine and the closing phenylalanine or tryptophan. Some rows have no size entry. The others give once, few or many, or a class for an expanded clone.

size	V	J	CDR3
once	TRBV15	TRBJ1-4	CATSGSGNEKLFF
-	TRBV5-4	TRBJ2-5	CASSTLQYQETQYF
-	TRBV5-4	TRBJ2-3	CASSLAGTGGPDTQYF
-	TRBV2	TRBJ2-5	CASTRRAGGVQETQYF
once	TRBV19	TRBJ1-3	CASTDRGSGNTIYF
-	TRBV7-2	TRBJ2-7	CASSLGPFEQYF
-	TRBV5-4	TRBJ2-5	CASRRDRNQETQYF
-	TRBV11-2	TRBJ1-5	CASSSLRTDNQPQHF
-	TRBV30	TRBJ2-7	CAWSVQASSYEQYF
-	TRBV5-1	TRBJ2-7	CASSLDGQASYEQYF
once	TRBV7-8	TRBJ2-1	CASSPQGAPTSEQFF
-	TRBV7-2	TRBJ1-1	CASSFGVTEAFF
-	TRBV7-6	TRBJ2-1	CASSSPGLAAPNEQFF
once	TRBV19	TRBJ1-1	CASSTSGRIKNTEAFF
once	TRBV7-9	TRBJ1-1	CASSLTAGMNTEAFF
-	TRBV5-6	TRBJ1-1	CASRPPGISNTEAFF
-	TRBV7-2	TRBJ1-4	CASSLVGRGKEKLFF
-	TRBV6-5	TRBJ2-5	CASNLRGGYF
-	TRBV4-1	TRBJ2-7	CASSLAGQGTDEQYF
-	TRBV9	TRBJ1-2	CASSFVNYGYTF
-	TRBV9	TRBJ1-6	CASSVQTAPNSPLHF
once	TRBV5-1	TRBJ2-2	CASSSFPSGHLTGELFF
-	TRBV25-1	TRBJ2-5	CAIQKDDYLQETQYF
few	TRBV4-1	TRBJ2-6	CASSPDWMGVGANVLTF
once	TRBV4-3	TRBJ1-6	CASSQGPRAALHF
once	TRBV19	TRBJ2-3	CASSITSGVVDTQYF
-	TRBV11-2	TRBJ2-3	CASSPGQGVGDTQYF
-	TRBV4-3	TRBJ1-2	CASSQVNQGTGYTF
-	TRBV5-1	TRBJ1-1	CASSLQYNTEAFF
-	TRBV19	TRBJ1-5	CASSIGTVGQPQHF
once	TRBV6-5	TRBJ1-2	CASLGGNYGYTF
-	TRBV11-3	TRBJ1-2	CASSLDPVSNYGYTF
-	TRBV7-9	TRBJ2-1	CASSGVMGVGEQFF
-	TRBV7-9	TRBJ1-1	CASSFQGSGAEAFF
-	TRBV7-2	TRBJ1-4	CASSAYRGPNEKLFF
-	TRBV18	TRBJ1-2	CASSPRDGSFYGYTF
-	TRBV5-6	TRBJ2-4	CASRGGEGKNIQYF
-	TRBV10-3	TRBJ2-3	CAISERLTDTQYF
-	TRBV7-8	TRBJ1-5	CASSLVARGFRNQPQHF
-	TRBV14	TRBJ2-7	CASSQEIGYEQYF
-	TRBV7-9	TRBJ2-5	CASRPGLATRETQYF
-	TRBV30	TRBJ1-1	CAWSPPPKGRTEAFF